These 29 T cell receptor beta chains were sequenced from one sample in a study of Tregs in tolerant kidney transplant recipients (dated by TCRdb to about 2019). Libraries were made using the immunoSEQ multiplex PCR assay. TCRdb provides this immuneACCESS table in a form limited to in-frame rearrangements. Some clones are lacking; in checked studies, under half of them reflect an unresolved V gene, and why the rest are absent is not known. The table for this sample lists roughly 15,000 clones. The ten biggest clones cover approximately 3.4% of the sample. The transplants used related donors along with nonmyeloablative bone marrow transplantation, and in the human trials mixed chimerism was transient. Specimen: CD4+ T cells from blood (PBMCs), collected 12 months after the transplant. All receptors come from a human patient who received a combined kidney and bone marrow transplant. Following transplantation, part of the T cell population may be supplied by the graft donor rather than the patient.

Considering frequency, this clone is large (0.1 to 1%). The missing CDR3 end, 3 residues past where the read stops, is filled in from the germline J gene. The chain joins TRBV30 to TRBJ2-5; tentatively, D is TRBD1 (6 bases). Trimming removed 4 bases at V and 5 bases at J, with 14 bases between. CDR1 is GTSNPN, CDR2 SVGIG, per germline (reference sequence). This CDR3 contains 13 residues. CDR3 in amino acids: CAWNQGIRETQYF. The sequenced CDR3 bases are TGTGCCTGGAATCAGGGGATTAGGGAGACC.

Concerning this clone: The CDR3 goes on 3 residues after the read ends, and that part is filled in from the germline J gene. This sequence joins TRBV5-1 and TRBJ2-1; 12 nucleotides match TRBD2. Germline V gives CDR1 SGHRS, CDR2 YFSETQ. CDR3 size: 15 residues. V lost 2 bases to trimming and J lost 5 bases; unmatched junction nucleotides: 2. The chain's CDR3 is CASSFLAGGDNEQFF. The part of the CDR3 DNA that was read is TGCGCCAGCAGCTTCCTAGCGGGAGGGGACAATGAG.

The sequenced CDR3 bases are TGTGCCAGCAGCTTAGATCGAGGGGTTGGCGAG. Translating it yields CASSLDRGVGE. The entire CDR3 protein reads CASSLDRGVGEQYF. The rearrangement uses TRBV11-2 and TRBJ2-7; D possibly uses TRBD1 or TRBD2 (5 bases each). The CDR3 end falls 3 residues outside the read, so it is completed with the germline J gene. The CDR3 contains 14 residues. V lost 0 bases to trimming and J lost 6 bases, with 12 bases between them. Germline CDR1 SGHAT, CDR2 FQNNGV.

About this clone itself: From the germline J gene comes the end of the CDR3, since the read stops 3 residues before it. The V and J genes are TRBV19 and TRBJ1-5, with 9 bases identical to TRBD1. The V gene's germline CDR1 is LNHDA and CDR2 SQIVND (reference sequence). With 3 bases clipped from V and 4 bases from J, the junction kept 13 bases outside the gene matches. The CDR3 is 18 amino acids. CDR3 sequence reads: CASSILLTPGQGNQPQHF. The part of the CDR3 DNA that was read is TGTGCCAGTAGTATTCTGCTCACTCCGGGACAGGGTAATCAGCCC.

Incomplete CDR3 DNA: TGTGCCAGCAGCTTTGCAGGGTCCACTGAA. The encoded protein is CASSFAGSTE. The whole CDR3 sequence reads CASSFAGSTEAFF. This chain links TRBV7-9 with TRBJ1-1, with D perhaps TRBD1 (5 bases). The read stops 3 residues short of the end of the CDR3; the missing end is completed from the germline J gene. Germline CDR1 and CDR2: SEHNR and FQNEAQ (reference sequence). There are 13 residues in the CDR3. Trimming took off 3 bases at V and 4 bases at J, with 9 bases between the two ends.

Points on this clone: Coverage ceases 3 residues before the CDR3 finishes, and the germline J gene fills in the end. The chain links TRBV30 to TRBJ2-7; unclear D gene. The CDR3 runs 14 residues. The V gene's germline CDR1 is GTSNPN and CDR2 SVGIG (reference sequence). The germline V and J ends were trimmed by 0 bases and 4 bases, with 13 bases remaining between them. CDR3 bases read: TGTGCCTGGAGTGTAGGCTTATACAGTTACGAG. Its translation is CAWSVGLYSYE. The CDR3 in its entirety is CAWSVGLYSYEQYF.

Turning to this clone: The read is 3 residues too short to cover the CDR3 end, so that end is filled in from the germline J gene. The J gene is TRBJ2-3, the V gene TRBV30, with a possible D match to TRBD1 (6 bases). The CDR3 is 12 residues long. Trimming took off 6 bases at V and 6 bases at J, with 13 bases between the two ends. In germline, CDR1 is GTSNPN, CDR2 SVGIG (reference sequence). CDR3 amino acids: CACNTGSDTQYF. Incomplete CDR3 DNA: TGTGCCTGCAATACAGGGTCCGATACG.

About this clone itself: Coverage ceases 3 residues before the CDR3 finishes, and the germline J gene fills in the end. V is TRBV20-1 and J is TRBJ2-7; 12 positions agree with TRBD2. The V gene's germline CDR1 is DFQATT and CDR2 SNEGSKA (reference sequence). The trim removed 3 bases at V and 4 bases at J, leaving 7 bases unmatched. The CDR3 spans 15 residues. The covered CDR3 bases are TGCAGTGCTAGTACGTCCACTAGCGGGAGGTACGAG. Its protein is CSASTSTSGRYE. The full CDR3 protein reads CSASTSTSGRYEQYF.

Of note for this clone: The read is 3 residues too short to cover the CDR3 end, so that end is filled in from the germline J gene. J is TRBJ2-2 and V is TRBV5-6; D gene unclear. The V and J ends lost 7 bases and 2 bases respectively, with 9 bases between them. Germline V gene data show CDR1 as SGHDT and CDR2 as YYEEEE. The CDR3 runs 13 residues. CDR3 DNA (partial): TGTGCCAGCGGCCAGGTTAACACCGGGGAG. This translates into CASGQVNTGE. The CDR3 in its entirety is CASGQVNTGELFF. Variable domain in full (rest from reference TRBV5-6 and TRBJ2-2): DAGVTQSPTHLIKTRGQQVTLRCSPKSGHDTVSWYQQALGQGPQFIFQYYEEEERQRGNFPDRFSGHQFPNYSSELNVNALLLGDSALYLCASGQVNTGELFFGEGSRLTVL.

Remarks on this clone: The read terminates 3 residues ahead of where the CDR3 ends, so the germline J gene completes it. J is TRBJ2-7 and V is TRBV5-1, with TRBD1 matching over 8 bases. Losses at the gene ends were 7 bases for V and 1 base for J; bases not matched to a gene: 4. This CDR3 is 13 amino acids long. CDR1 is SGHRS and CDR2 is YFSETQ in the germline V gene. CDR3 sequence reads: CASRTGQSYEQYF. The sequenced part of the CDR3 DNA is TGCGCCAGCCGGACAGGGCAGTCCTACGAG.

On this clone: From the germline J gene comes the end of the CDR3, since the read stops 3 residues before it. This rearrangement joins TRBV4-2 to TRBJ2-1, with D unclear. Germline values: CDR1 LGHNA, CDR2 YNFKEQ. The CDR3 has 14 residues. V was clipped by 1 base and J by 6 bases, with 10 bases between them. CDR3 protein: CASSQGKTGNEQFF. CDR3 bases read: TGTGCCAGCAGCCAAGGGAAGACGGGCAATGAG.

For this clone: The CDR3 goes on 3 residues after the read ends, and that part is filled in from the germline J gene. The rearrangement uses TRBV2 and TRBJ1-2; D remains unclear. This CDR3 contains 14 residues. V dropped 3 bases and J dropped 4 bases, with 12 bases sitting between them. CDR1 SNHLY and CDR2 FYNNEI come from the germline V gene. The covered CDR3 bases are TGTGCCAGCAGTGAGGGCAGATTCCTCTATGGC. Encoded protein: CASSEGRFLYG. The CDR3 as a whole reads CASSEGRFLYGYTF.

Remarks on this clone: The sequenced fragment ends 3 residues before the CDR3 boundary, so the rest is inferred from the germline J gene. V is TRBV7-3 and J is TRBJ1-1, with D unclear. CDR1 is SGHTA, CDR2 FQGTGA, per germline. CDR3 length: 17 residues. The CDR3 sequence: CASSLERRGSVRNEAFF. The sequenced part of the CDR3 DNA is TGTGCCAGCAGCTTAGAGAGGCGCGGGAGTGTACGCAATGAG.

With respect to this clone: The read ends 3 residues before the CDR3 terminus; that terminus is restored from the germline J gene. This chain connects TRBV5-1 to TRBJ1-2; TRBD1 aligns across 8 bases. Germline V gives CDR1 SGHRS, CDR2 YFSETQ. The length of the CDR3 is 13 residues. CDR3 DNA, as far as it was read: TGCGCCAGCAGCACATCAGGGGGCGGCGGC. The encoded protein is CASSTSGGGG. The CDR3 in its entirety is CASSTSGGGGYTF.

The CDR3 loop is CASSASKLQGHEQFF. Partial CDR3 DNA: TGTGCCAGCAGCGCAAGCAAGCTCCAGGGTCATGAG. The rearrangement joins TRBV7-2 to TRBJ2-1; possibly TRBD1 for D (5 bases). The missing CDR3 end, 3 residues past where the read stops, is filled in from the germline J gene. This CDR3 has 15 amino acids. In germline, CDR1 is SGHTA, CDR2 FQGNSA. Trimming removed 5 bases from V and 8 bases from J, with 19 bases in between.

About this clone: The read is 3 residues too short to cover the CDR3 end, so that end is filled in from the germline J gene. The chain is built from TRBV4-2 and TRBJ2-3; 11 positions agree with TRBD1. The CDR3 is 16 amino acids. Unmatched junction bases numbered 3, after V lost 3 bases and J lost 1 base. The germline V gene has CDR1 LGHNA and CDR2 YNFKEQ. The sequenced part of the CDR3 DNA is TGTGCCAGCAGCCACCCGGGACAGGGGGGCACAGATACG. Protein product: CASSHPGQGGTDT. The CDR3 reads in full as CASSHPGQGGTDTQYF.

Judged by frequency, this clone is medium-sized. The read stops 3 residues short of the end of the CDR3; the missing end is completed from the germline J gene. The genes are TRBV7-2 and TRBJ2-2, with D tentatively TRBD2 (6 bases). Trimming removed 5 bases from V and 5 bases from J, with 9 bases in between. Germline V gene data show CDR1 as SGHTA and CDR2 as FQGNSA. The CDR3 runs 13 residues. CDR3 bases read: TGTGCCAGCAGCCCGCGGGGAACCGGGGAG. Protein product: CASSPRGTGE. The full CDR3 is CASSPRGTGELFF.

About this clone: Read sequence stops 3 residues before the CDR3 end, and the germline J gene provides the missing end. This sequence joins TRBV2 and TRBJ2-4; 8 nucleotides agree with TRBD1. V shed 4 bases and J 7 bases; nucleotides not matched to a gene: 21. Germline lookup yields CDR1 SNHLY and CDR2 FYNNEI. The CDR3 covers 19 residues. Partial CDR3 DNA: TGTGCCAGCAGTGCCATACCGACCGGACAGGGCTTTGTGAGGAACATT. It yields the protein CASSAIPTGQGFVRNI. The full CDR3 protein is CASSAIPTGQGFVRNIQYF.

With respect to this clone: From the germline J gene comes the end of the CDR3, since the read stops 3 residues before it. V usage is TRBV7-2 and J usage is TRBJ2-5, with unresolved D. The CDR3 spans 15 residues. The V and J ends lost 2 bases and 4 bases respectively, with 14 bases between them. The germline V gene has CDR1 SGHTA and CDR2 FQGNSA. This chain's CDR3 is CASSLYTTPSETQYF. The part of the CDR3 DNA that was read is TGTGCCAGCAGCTTATATACTACGCCCTCAGAGACC. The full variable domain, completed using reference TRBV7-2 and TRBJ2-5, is GAGVSQSPSNKVTEKGKDVELRCDPISGHTALYWYRQSLGQGLEFLIYFQGNSAPDKSGLPSDRFSAERTGGSVSTLTIQRTQQEDSAVYLCASSLYTTPSETQYFGPGTRLLVL.

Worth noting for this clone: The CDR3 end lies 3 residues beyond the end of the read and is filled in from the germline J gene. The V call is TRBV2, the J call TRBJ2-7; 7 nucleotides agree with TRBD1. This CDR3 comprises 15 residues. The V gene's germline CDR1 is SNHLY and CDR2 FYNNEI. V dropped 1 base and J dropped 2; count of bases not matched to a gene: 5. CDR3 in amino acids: CASSEEGQLPYEQYF. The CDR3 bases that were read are TGTGCCAGCAGTGAAGAGGGACAGCTACCCTACGAG.

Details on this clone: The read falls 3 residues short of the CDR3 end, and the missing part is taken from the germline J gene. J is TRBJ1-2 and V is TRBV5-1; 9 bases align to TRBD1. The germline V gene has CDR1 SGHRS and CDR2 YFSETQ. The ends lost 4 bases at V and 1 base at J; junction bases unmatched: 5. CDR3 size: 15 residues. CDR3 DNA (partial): TGCGCCAGCAGCAGCAGACAGGGGGTTAACTATGGC. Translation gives CASSSRQGVNYG. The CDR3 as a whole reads CASSSRQGVNYGYTF.

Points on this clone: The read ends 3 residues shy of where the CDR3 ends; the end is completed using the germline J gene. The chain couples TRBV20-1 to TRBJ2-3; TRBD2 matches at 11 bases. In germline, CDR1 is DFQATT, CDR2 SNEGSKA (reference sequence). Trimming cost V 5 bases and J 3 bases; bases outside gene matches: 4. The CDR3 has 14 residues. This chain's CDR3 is CSAEPSGRTDTQYF. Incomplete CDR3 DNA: TGCAGTGCTGAGCCTAGCGGGAGGACAGATACG.

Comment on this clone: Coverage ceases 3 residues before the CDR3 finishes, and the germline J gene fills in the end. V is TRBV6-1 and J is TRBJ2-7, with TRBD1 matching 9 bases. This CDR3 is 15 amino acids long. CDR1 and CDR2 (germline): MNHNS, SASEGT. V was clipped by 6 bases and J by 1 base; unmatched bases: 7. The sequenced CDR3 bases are TGTGCCAGCAGCGAACAGGGGGCCGCATCCTACGAG. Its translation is CASSEQGAASYE. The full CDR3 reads CASSEQGAASYEQYF.

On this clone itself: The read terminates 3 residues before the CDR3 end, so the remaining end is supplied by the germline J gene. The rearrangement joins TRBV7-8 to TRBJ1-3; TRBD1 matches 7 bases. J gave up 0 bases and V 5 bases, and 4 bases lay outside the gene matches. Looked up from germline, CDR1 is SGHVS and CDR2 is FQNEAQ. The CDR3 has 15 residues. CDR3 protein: CASSPGTASGNTIYF. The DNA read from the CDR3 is TGTGCCAGCAGCCCTGGGACAGCCTCTGGAAACACC.

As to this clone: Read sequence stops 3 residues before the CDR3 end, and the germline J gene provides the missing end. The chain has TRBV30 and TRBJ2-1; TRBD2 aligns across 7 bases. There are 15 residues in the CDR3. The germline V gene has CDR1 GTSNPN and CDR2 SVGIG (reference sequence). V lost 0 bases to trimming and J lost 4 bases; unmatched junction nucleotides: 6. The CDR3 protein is CAWSVDSGVYNEQFF. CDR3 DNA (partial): TGTGCCTGGAGTGTAGACAGCGGGGTATACAATGAG.

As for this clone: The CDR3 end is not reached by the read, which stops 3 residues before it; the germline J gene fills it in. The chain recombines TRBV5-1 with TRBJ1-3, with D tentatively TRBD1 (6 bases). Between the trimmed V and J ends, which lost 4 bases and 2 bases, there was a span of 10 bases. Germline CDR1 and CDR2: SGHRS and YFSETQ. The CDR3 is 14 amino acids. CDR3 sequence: CASSQDSTGNTIYF. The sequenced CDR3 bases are TGCGCCAGCAGCCAGGACAGCACTGGAAACACC.

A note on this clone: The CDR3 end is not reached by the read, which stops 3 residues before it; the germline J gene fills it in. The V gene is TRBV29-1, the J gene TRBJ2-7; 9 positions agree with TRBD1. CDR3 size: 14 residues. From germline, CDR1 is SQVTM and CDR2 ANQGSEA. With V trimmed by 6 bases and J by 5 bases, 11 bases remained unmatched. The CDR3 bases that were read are TGCAGCGTCGGGGAGGGACAGGGCGTCGACGAG. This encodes CSVGEGQGVDE. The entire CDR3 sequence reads CSVGEGQGVDEQYF.

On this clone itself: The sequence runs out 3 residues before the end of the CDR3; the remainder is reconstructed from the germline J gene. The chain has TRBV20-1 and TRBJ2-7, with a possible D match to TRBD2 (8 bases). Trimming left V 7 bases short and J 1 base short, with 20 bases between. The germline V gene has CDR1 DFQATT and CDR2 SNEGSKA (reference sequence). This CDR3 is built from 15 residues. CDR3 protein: CSVTSGKGASYEQYF. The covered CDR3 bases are TGCAGTGTTACTAGCGGAAAGGGGGCATCCTACGAG.

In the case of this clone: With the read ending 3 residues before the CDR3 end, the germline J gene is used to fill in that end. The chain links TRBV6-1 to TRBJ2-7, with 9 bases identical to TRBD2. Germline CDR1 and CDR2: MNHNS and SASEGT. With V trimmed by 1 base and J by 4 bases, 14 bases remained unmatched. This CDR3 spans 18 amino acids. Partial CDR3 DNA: TGTGCCAGCAGTGAAGGGACCACCCCCGCTAGCGGGGTTTACGAG. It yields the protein CASSEGTTPASGVYE. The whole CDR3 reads CASSEGTTPASGVYEQYF.